This is a list of T cell receptor beta chains from one sample in a study of shared clonotypes between healthy human individuals. This table comes from immunoSEQ multiplex PCR, and its TCRdb copy is limited to in-frame clones, with some not included. This sample has more than 1,200,000 clones, with approximately 98.5% found just once. Specimen: naive CD4+ T cells sorted from blood. The source is a man younger than 40 in good health. CDR3s include the opening cysteine and the closing phenylalanine or tryptophan. The order of the fields is V gene, J gene, CDR3 length, D gene, CDR3 protein. D genes are given only for firm matches.

>TRBV18|TRBJ2-1|18|TRBD2
CASSPSRLGTSGYNEQFF
>TRBV19|TRBJ2-2|17|NA
CASSSFMGHLNTGELFF
>TRBV5-6|TRBJ2-7|14|NA
CASSPRRARYEQYF
>TRBV28|TRBJ2-1|13|TRBD2
CASGAGGPYEQFF
>TRBV19|TRBJ1-5|14|NA
CASAPGQSNQPQHF
>TRBV5-4|TRBJ2-1|16|TRBD2
CASSPELAGVRNEQFF
>TRBV11-2|TRBJ1-5|14|NA
CASSPSGVVQPQHF
>TRBV5-1|TRBJ2-3|16|TRBD2
CASSLLAGGVADTQYF
>TRBV28|TRBJ1-2|15|TRBD1
CASRTPGQGAYGYTF
>TRBV5-4|TRBJ2-1|15|NA
CASSLGRGLINEQFF
>TRBV29-1|TRBJ2-6|16|NA
CSAMDRRPSGANVLTF
>TRBV7-8|TRBJ2-1|14|TRBD1
CASSAGTGASWQFF
>TRBV5-1|TRBJ2-5|13|NA
CASSTGMQETQYF
>TRBV18|TRBJ2-5|14|NA
CASSSGTNQETQYF
>TRBV7-2|TRBJ1-4|14|NA
CASSLNGEEEKLFF
>TRBV19|TRBJ2-1|21|TRBD2
CASRGQVASGLAGVNYNEQFF
>TRBV7-9|TRBJ1-4|14|TRBD1
CASSTRDRNEKLFF
>TRBV29-1|TRBJ2-1|16|NA
CSVDLGIAARYNEQFF
>TRBV27|TRBJ1-5|14|NA
CASSFRGGDQPQHF
>TRBV14|TRBJ2-2|15|NA
CASSLLRGNTGELFF
>TRBV10-3|TRBJ1-2|12|NA
CAISEEGYGYTF
>TRBV10-3|TRBJ2-7|12|NA
CAISDPSYEQYF